This T cell receptor (beta chain) derives from a study of blood T cells in healthy people across ages. Study results and limitations: More naive CD4+ cells and higher diversity marked long-lived donors relative to aged donors. As age increased, TCR beta diversity per million T cells fell in a roughly linear fashion.

Primed by a sample-barcoded 5' primer and a J-beta primer mix, a second PCR proceeded for roughly 6 to 12 cycles. Every sample gave at least 2.5 million paired-end reads containing CDR3. Using its own MiXCR run on the 5' RACE reads, TCRdb lists one record per CDR3 protein. The profile shows 700,000 to 950,000 distinct CDR3 sequences, around 40% of them singletons. Regarding this clonotype: Its target is unknown. One end of the junction does not line up with germline, which may come from a read error.

Total RNA was extracted at no less than 5.5 micrograms per sample. The CDR3 is made up of 14 amino acids. Germline lookup yields CDR1 SSHAT and CDR2 FNYEAQ (reference sequence). The sample consisted of blood. The gene calls are TRBV7-7 and TRBJ2-1, with a weak D call TRBD2 (6 bases). The origin of this receptor is a woman aged 55-69 years in good health. The DNA of the CDR3 is TGTGCTAGCAGCCTGGAGGGTCGCGACAATGAGCAGTTCTTC. Its protein product is CASSLEGRDNEQFF.